Sequencing of this TCR beta chain was carried out in a study of cytomegalovirus exposure and HLA in healthy donors. The donors were part of the 120-subject validation cohort, which stood apart from the 666-subject first cohort. TCRdb keeps only in-frame clones here, not all; method: immunoSEQ multiplex PCR. Of 280,000 or so clones detected, approximately 88% appear once; the ten largest clones hold roughly 0.93%. On this clone itself: Its antigen is not identified.

Findings of the study overall: TCR clusters originating in the first cohort tended to co-occur in the roughly 120 validation repertoires, according to a later analysis. In vitro, three CMV-associated chains proved specific for CMV antigens.

CDR3 length equals 13 residues. V dropped 4 bases and J dropped 11; count of bases not matched to a gene: 8. Germline V gives CDR1 MDHEN, CDR2 SYDVKM. The specimen was PBMCs. This receptor was taken from a woman under 30 in good health and CMV-seronegative. V and J are TRBV28 and TRBJ1-1; 9 bases align to TRBD1. The CDR3 coding sequence is TGTGCCAGCAGTTCCCCGGACAGGGGACGGGCTTTCTTT. This codes for CASSSPDRGRAFF.